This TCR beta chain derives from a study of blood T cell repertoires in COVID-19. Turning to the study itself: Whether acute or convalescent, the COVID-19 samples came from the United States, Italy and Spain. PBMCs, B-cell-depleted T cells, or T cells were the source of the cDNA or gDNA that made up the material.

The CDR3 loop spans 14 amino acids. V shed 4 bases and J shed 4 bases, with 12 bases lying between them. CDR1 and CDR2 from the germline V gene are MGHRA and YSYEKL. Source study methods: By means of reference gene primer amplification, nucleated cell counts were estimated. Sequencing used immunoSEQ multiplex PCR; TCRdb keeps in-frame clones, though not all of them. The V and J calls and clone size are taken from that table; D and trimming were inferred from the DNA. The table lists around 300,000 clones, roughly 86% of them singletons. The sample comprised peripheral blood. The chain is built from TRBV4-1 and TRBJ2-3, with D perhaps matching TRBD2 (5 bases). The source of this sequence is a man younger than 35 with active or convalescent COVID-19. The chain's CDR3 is CASSRSLEADTQYF. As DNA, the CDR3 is TGCGCCAGCAGCCGCTCGTTGGAGGCAGATACGCAGTATTTT.